The 21 T cell receptor beta chains listed next were all sequenced from one sample in a study of blood T cell repertoires in COVID-19. The data were produced by immunoSEQ multiplex PCR, yet TCRdb's version contains in-frame clones alone and is incomplete. Of 95,000 to 110,000 clones in the sample, more than 85% were seen once. The sequenced sample consisted of peripheral blood. These TCRs come from a human donor in a cohort sampled during active COVID-19.

J is TRBJ1-2 and V is TRBV5-4, with 7 bases that match TRBD1. Trimming removed 2 bases from V and 2 bases from J; junction bases left unmatched: 6. CDR1 is SGHNT and CDR2 is YYREEE in the germline V gene (reference sequence). CDR3 length: 15 residues. CDR3 DNA sequence: TGTGCCAGCAGCTTAGGGGGCGCAGCGAACTATGGCTACACCTTC. Translated: CASSLGGAANYGYTF. The entire variable domain, with the rest obtained from reference TRBV5-4 and TRBJ1-2, is as follows: ETGVTQSPTHLIKTRGQQVTLRCSSQSGHNTVSWYQQALGQGPQFIFQYYREEENGRGNFPPRFSGLQFPNYSSELNVNALELDDSALYLCASSLGGAANYGYTFGSGTRLTVV.

This clone was observed a single time. The chain has TRBV3-1 (or the pseudogene TRBV3-2) and TRBJ2-3, with 16 positions matching TRBD2. The CDR3 spans 20 residues. V trimming: 0 bases; J trimming: 3 bases; junction bases outside the gene matches: 9. Germline loops: CDR1 LGHDT, CDR2 YNNKEL (reference sequence). The CDR3 is CASSQEAGTSGGAWTDTQYF. The CDR3 DNA is TGTGCCAGCAGCCAAGAAGCCGGGACTAGCGGGGGGGCATGGACAGATACGCAGTATTTT.

CDR3 loop: CAIRGGSSYEQYF. CDR3 nucleotide sequence: TGTGCCATCAGGGGGGGGTCATCCTACGAGCAGTACTTC. The J gene is TRBJ2-7, the V gene TRBV10-3; 7 positions agree with TRBD2. This CDR3 contains 13 residues. V was clipped by 6 bases and J by 1 base; unmatched bases: 3. Germline-derived CDR1 and CDR2 are ENHRY and SYGVKD.

The gene calls are TRBV11-3 and TRBJ2-1; 7 nucleotides agree with TRBD2. Germline assignment: CDR1 SGHNT and CDR2 YENEEA. The CDR3 has 13 amino acids. The junction had 8 bases not matched to a gene; V was cut back by 5 bases and J by 10 bases. Written as DNA, the CDR3 is TGTGCCAGCAGCCGCTCACCGGGACTAGAGCAGTTCTTC. Its protein product is CASSRSPGLEQFF.

This chain uses TRBV19 with TRBJ1-2, with D tentatively TRBD1 (5 bases). The CDR3 length is 14 residues. V gave up 4 bases and J gave up 7 bases, with 16 bases separating them. The germline V gene encodes CDR1 LNHDA and CDR2 SQIVND (reference sequence). The CDR3 loop is CASSTTPGHLGYTF. The CDR3 DNA reads as TGTGCCAGTAGTACCACACCCGGACACCTTGGCTACACCTTC. Variable domain in full (rest from reference TRBV19 and TRBJ1-2): DGGITQSPKYLFRKEGQNVTLSCEQNLNHDAMYWYRQDPGQGLRLIYYSQIVNDFQKGDIAEGYSVSREKKESFPLTVTSAQKNPTAFYLCASSTTPGHLGYTFGSGTRLTVV.

This clone was seen just once. The chain recombines TRBV19 with TRBJ2-7, with D possibly being TRBD2 (6 bases). Germline assignment: CDR1 LNHDA and CDR2 SQIVND (reference sequence). V was pared by 5 bases and J by 6 bases, with 11 bases between. The CDR3 spans 12 residues. The CDR3 region has the DNA TGTGCCAGTAGTCTCGGAGGGCTCGAGCAGTACTTC. Its protein product is CASSLGGLEQYF.

The chain is built from TRBV3-1 (or the pseudogene TRBV3-2) and TRBJ2-2; 7 bases line up with TRBD2. The V segment lost 2 bases and the J segment 2 bases; nucleotides outside the gene matches: 8. This CDR3 is built from 17 residues. Germline CDR1 reads LGHDT; CDR2 reads YNNKEL (reference sequence). For the CDR3, the DNA is TGTGCCAGCAGCCAACACCTAGCGGTCGGAAACACCGGGGAGCTGTTTTTT. Protein: CASSQHLAVGNTGELFF.

V gene TRBV12-3 or TRBV12-4 combines with J gene TRBJ2-7; weak D call: TRBD2 (7 bases). V lost 5 bases, J lost 5 bases, and 10 bases lay in between. The CDR3 has 12 amino acids. For the CDR3, the DNA is TGTGCCAGCAGTCCGGGGGGCGACGAGCAGTACTTC. Protein product: CASSPGGDEQYF.

The chain is built from TRBV7-9 and TRBJ2-7; no firm D call. CDR3 length: 15 amino acids. Deletions cut 5 bases from V and 4 bases from J, with 18 bases between. Germline loops: CDR1 SEHNR, CDR2 FQNEAQ (reference sequence). CDR3 protein: CASSRPQGTDYEQYF. CDR3 bases: TGTGCCAGCAGCCGGCCCCAAGGAACAGATTACGAGCAGTACTTC.

The chain recombines TRBV14 with TRBJ2-5; no clear D. Looked up from germline, CDR1 is SGHDN and CDR2 is FVKESK. The CDR3 is 13 amino acids. V lost 0 bases and J 1 base, leaving 3 bases between the germline ends. The CDR3 sequence: CASSQELQETQYF. CDR3 in DNA: TGTGCCAGCAGCCAAGAACTCCAAGAGACCCAGTACTTC.

V is TRBV5-5 and J is TRBJ2-1; the match to TRBD1 covers 8 bases. J lost 0 bases, V lost 0 bases, and 2 bases had no gene match. The CDR3 is 16 amino acids. Germline V gene sequence: CDR1 SGHKS, CDR2 YYEKEE (reference sequence). CDR3 protein: CASSLGTGPSYNEQFF. The DNA for the CDR3 is TGTGCCAGCAGCTTGGGGACAGGGCCCTCCTACAATGAGCAGTTCTTC.

J is TRBJ2-5 and V is TRBV28, with TRBD1 matching 11 bases. The CDR3 has 15 residues. From germline, CDR1 is MDHEN and CDR2 SYDVKM. The V segment lost 5 bases and the J segment 2 bases; nucleotides outside the gene matches: 4. CDR3 DNA: TGTGCCAGCAGTAGTTGGGACAGGGGGCAAGAGACCCAGTACTTC. Encoded protein: CASSSWDRGQETQYF.

The chain links TRBV7-3 to TRBJ2-3; 8 bases agree with TRBD2. CDR3 length equals 16 residues. Germline V gives CDR1 SGHTA, CDR2 FQGTGA. With 5 bases clipped from V and 2 bases from J, the junction kept 9 bases outside the gene matches. The CDR3: CASSRGGRRDTDTQYF. The CDR3 DNA reads TGTGCCAGCAGCCGCGGGGGGCGAAGAGACACAGATACGCAGTATTTT.

The genes are TRBV6-5 and TRBJ1-1; 8 bases map to TRBD1. After removal of 7 bases from V and 1 base from J, the junction contained 5 bases not matched to a gene. Per germline, CDR1 MNHEY and CDR2 SVGAGI. The CDR3 extends over 14 amino acids. The CDR3 nucleotides are TGTGCCAGCACCGGACAGGGCACGAACACTGAAGCTTTCTTT. As protein: CASTGQGTNTEAFF.

The chain has TRBV5-1 and TRBJ1-1, with TRBD1 matching 8 bases. The CDR3 contains 14 residues. Germline values: CDR1 SGHRS, CDR2 YFSETQ. The junction had 5 bases not matched to a gene; V was cut back by 4 bases and J by 3 bases. CDR3 residues: CASSRDRGDTEAFF. In DNA form, the CDR3 reads TGCGCCAGCAGCCGTGACAGGGGCGACACTGAAGCTTTCTTT.

The chain carries TRBV2 and TRBJ2-2; TRBD1 matches 7 bases. V lost 5 bases and J lost 3; bases outside the gene matches: 3. CDR1 and CDR2 from the germline V gene are SNHLY and FYNNEI. The CDR3 spans 14 residues. This CDR3 reads CASSYTGDTGELFF. DNA for the CDR3: TGTGCCAGCAGTTATACAGGGGACACCGGGGAGCTGTTTTTT.

Here the CDR3 DNA reads TGTGCCAGCTCACCGGGAGGGGTTCGGGAAAAACTGTTTTTT. Protein sequence: CASSPGGVREKLFF. V usage is TRBV18 and J usage is TRBJ1-4, with a possible D match to TRBD1 (5 bases). Trimming shortened V by 3 bases and J by 8 bases, and 13 bases separated the two germline ends. The germline V gene has CDR1 KGHSH and CDR2 LQKENI. The CDR3 loop spans 14 amino acids.

This chain connects TRBV28 to TRBJ2-7; tentatively, D is TRBD2 (5 bases). In germline, CDR1 is MDHEN, CDR2 SYDVKM. The CDR3 length is 14 residues. V lost 5 bases and J lost 1, with 12 bases in between. The CDR3 nucleotides are TGTGCCAGCAGTCTCCGCGGGCATTCCTACGAGCAGTACTTC. Protein product: CASSLRGHSYEQYF.

The chain carries TRBV10-3 and TRBJ1-5; D is uncertain. Trimming stripped 6 bases from V and 2 bases from J, with 11 bases between. This CDR3 spans 14 amino acids. The germline gives CDR1 ENHRY, CDR2 SYGVKD. CDR3 amino acids: CAIRREPGNQPQHF. CDR3 DNA: TGTGCCATCAGGAGGGAGCCGGGCAATCAGCCCCAGCATTTT.

The chain recombines TRBV18 with TRBJ2-3; 10 nucleotides align to TRBD2. Germline trimming cut 3 bases from V and 2 bases from J; bases unmatched to any gene: 8. The CDR3 is 17 residues long. Germline lookup yields CDR1 KGHSH and CDR2 LQKENI. CDR3 protein: CASSPWTSGLTTDTQYF. CDR3 nucleotide sequence: TGTGCCAGCTCACCTTGGACTAGCGGTCTAACCACAGATACGCAGTATTTT.

V is TRBV29-1 and J is TRBJ1-5, with TRBD1 as a possible D gene (6 bases). The V end was cut by 7 bases, the J end by 2 bases, with 15 bases between. Looked up from germline, CDR1 is SQVTM and CDR2 is ANQGSEA. The CDR3 loop spans 14 amino acids. The CDR3 sequence: CSAVTGSGNQPQHF. The CDR3 nucleotides read TGCAGCGCCGTTACAGGGTCTGGCAATCAGCCCCAGCATTTT.